This T cell receptor beta chain comes out of a study of blood T cell repertoires in COVID-19. Study information: Donors in the United States, Italy and Spain gave samples during acute or convalescent COVID-19. T cells, B-cell-depleted T cells, or PBMCs provided the cDNA or gDNA that served as material.

There are 15 residues in the CDR3. V lost 4 bases and J lost 0; bases outside the gene matches: 6. The V gene's germline CDR1 is SGHAT and CDR2 FQNNGV. Per the original methods: The authors estimated nucleated cell counts from reference gene primer amplification. Some clones are missing from TCRdb's copy, which holds only in-frame ones; the method was immunoSEQ multiplex PCR. That table gives V, J and clone size, and the DNA gave D and trimming. The profile covers about 250,000 clones, with 65% to 85% appearing a single time and 4.4% taken by the ten largest. The TCR was taken from a man in his fifties or sixties with active or convalescent COVID-19. The chain combines TRBV11-2 with TRBJ2-7; 7 nucleotides line up with TRBD1. The material sequenced was peripheral blood. This CDR3 reads CASSSTGTVSYEQYF. Written as DNA, the CDR3 is TGTGCCAGCAGCTCAACCGGGACAGTCTCCTACGAGCAGTACTTC.